This is a list of T cell receptor beta chains from one sample in a study of radiotherapy plus CTLA-4 blockade in lung cancer. TCRdb keeps only in-frame clones here, not all; method: immunoSEQ multiplex PCR. The table includes about 45,000 clones, around 77% detected once. The sequencing used peripheral blood, collected from a patient treated with radiotherapy plus ipilimumab. The source is a human donor with non-small cell lung cancer who had stable disease on radiotherapy plus ipilimumab. Both conserved end residues are part of each CDR3. A D gene is named only where the DNA matches it firmly. Not every row has a clone size; where given, it reads once, few, many or a size class.

j_gene,v_gene,abundance,d_gene,CDR3aa,CDR3nt
TRBJ1-5,TRBV18,once,.,CASSPSESQPQHF,TGTGCCAGCTCACCCTCGGAAAGTCAGCCCCAGCATTTT
TRBJ1-2,TRBV30,.,.,CAWSSGTKYGYTF,TGTGCCTGGAGTTCCGGGACGAAATATGGCTACACCTTC
TRBJ1-1,TRBV9,.,.,CASSPHEQREAFF,TGTGCCAGCAGTCCCCATGAACAGAGAGAAGCTTTCTTT
TRBJ1-1,TRBV10-3,few,.,CAISRSAVTRNTEAFF,TGTGCCATCAGTCGTTCGGCAGTCACTCGGAACACTGAAGCTTTCTTT
TRBJ1-5,TRBV6-6,.,.,CATLERHFLWQPQHF,TGTGCCACCCTCGAGCGGCACTTCTTATGGCAGCCCCAGCATTTT
TRBJ1-2,TRBV11-2,once,TRBD1,CASSWTGYAGYTF,TGTGCCAGCAGCTGGACAGGGTACGCGGGCTACACCTTC
TRBJ1-1,TRBV29-1,.,.,CSVGVGRLGSTEAFF,TGCAGCGTGGGGGTGGGGAGGCTCGGTTCAACTGAAGCTTTCTTT
TRBJ1-4,TRBV10-3,.,.,CAISAQGGNEKLFF,TGTGCCATCAGTGCTCAGGGAGGGAATGAAAAACTGTTTTTT
TRBJ1-2,TRBV2,.,.,CASRRLAQGGGAGYTF,TGTGCCAGCAGGCGGCTAGCTCAGGGAGGGGGTGCTGGCTACACCTTC
TRBJ2-3,TRBV11-2,.,TRBD2,CASSSLFSGGGDTQYF,TGTGCCAGCAGCTCCCTCTTTAGCGGGGGAGGGGATACGCAGTATTTT
TRBJ1-1,TRBV5-1,.,TRBD1,CASSGGQVGNTEAFF,TGCGCCAGCAGCGGGGGACAGGTGGGGAACACTGAAGCTTTCTTT
TRBJ1-3,TRBV4-3,few,.,CASSQEEGGRGNTIYF,TGCGCCAGCAGCCAAGAGGAAGGAGGGAGAGGAAACACCATATATTTT
TRBJ1-3,TRBV2,.,.,CASSEPRSGNTIYF,TGTGCCAGCAGTGAACCGCGTTCTGGAAACACCATATATTTT
TRBJ1-1,TRBV6-1,.,.,CAIFRNTEAFF,TGTGCCATCTTCAGGAACACTGAAGCTTTCTTT
TRBJ2-1,TRBV7-2,.,TRBD2,CASSPAGTSGDEQFF,TGTGCCAGCAGCCCAGCCGGGACTAGCGGGGATGAGCAGTTCTTC
TRBJ2-1,TRBV9,.,.,CASSAQQSSYNEQFF,TGTGCCAGCAGCGCCCAACAAAGCTCCTACAATGAGCAGTTCTTC
TRBJ2-5,TRBV30,few,.,CAWKRGAQETQYF,TGTGCCTGGAAACGGGGGGCTCAAGAGACCCAGTACTTC
TRBJ1-4,TRBV5-6,.,.,CASSLRRQTVEKLFF,TGTGCCAGCAGCTTGCGGCGACAGACGGTAGAAAAACTGTTTTTT
TRBJ1-2,TRBV5-4,.,TRBD1,CASSTGTGVAGYGYTF,TGTGCCAGCAGCACGGGGACAGGGGTCGCCGGCTATGGCTACACCTTC
TRBJ2-2,TRBV19,.,TRBD1,CASWDSSGELFF,TGTGCCAGTTGGGACAGTTCGGGGGAGCTGTTTTTT
TRBJ1-1,TRBV9,.,.,CASSPAGSTEAFF,TGTGCCAGCAGCCCTGCAGGGAGCACTGAAGCTTTCTTT
TRBJ1-1,TRBV11-3,.,.,CASSLGGNTEAFF,TGTGCCAGCAGCTTGGGGGGAAACACTGAAGCTTTCTTT
TRBJ1-5,TRBV25-1,.,.,CASSGGAPYSNQPQHF,TGTGCCAGCAGTGGGGGGGCACCTTATAGCAATCAGCCCCAGCATTTT
TRBJ1-2,TRBV19,.,.,CASTRGGYYGYTF,TGTGCCAGTACTAGAGGCGGATATTATGGCTACACCTTC
TRBJ2-7,TRBV11-2,.,.,CASSLSTKSSYEQYF,TGTGCCAGCAGCTTATCGACAAAGAGCTCCTACGAGCAGTACTTC
TRBJ1-1,TRBV5-6,.,.,CASSLTGNTEAFF,TGTGCCAGCAGCTTGACGGGGAACACTGAAGCTTTCTTT
TRBJ1-1,TRBV12-5,once,.,CASDTWRGLNTEAFF,TGTGCTAGTGATACGTGGAGGGGCTTGAACACTGAAGCTTTCTTT
TRBJ2-3,TRBV7-2,.,.,CASSTYSDTQYF,TGTGCCAGCAGCACCTATTCAGATACGCAGTATTTT
TRBJ2-3,TRBV12-5,.,TRBD1,CASGSSQGVADTQYF,TGTGCTAGTGGTTCATCACAGGGGGTGGCAGATACGCAGTATTTT
TRBJ2-3,TRBV5-1,.,TRBD2,CASSVRTSGTDTQYF,TGCGCCAGCAGCGTCCGGACTAGCGGCACAGATACGCAGTATTTT
TRBJ1-6,TRBV5-4,few,.,CASSQQEANSPLHF,TGTGCCAGCAGCCAACAGGAAGCCAATTCACCCCTCCACTTT
TRBJ2-1,TRBV6-1,.,TRBD2,CATPLVAGNLDEQFF,TGTGCCACGCCTCTAGTAGCGGGGAATTTGGATGAGCAGTTCTTC
TRBJ1-1,TRBV5-6,.,.,CASSWGLTNTEAFF,TGTGCCAGCAGCTGGGGACTGACGAACACTGAAGCTTTCTTT
TRBJ2-2,TRBV6-1,.,TRBD1,CASRQGGLDTGELFF,TGTGCCAGCAGACAGGGGGGTTTGGACACCGGGGAGCTGTTTTTT
TRBJ1-5,TRBV19,.,TRBD1,CASGFVRTGGHSNQPQHF,TGTGCCAGTGGATTCGTCCGGACAGGGGGACATAGCAATCAGCCCCAGCATTTT
TRBJ1-2,TRBV10-3,.,TRBD1,CANRDRGGYGYTF,TGTGCCAACCGGGACAGGGGAGGCTATGGCTACACCTTC
TRBJ1-3,TRBV28,.,.,CASRGQIAGNTIYF,TGTGCCAGCAGAGGACAGATCGCTGGAAACACCATATATTTT
TRBJ1-2,TRBV6-1,few,TRBD1,CASYDRDAYGYTF,TGTGCCAGCTATGACAGGGATGCTTATGGCTACACCTTC
TRBJ2-1,TRBV19,.,TRBD2,CASRLAGGFNEQFF,TGTGCCAGTAGATTAGCGGGGGGGTTCAATGAGCAGTTCTTC
TRBJ2-5,TRBV18,few,TRBD1,CASSPSGTVGRETQYF,TGTGCCAGCTCACCATCCGGGACAGTCGGTAGAGAGACCCAGTACTTC
TRBJ1-6,TRBV4-3,.,.,CASSLSGTANSPLHF,TGCGCCAGCAGCCTTTCCGGGACGGCAAATTCACCCCTCCACTTT